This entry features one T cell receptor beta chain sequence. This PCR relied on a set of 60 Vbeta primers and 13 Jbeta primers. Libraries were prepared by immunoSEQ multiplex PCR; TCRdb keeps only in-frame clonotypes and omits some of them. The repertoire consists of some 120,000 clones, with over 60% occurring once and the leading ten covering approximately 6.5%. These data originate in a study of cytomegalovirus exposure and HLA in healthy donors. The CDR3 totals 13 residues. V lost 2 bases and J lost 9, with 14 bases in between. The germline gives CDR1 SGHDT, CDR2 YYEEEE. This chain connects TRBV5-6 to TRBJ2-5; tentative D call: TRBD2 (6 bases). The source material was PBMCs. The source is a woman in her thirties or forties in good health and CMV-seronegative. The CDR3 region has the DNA TGTGCCAGCAGCTTCGCCCCGGGGGTGGCCCAGTACTTC. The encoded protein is CASSFAPGVAQYF.